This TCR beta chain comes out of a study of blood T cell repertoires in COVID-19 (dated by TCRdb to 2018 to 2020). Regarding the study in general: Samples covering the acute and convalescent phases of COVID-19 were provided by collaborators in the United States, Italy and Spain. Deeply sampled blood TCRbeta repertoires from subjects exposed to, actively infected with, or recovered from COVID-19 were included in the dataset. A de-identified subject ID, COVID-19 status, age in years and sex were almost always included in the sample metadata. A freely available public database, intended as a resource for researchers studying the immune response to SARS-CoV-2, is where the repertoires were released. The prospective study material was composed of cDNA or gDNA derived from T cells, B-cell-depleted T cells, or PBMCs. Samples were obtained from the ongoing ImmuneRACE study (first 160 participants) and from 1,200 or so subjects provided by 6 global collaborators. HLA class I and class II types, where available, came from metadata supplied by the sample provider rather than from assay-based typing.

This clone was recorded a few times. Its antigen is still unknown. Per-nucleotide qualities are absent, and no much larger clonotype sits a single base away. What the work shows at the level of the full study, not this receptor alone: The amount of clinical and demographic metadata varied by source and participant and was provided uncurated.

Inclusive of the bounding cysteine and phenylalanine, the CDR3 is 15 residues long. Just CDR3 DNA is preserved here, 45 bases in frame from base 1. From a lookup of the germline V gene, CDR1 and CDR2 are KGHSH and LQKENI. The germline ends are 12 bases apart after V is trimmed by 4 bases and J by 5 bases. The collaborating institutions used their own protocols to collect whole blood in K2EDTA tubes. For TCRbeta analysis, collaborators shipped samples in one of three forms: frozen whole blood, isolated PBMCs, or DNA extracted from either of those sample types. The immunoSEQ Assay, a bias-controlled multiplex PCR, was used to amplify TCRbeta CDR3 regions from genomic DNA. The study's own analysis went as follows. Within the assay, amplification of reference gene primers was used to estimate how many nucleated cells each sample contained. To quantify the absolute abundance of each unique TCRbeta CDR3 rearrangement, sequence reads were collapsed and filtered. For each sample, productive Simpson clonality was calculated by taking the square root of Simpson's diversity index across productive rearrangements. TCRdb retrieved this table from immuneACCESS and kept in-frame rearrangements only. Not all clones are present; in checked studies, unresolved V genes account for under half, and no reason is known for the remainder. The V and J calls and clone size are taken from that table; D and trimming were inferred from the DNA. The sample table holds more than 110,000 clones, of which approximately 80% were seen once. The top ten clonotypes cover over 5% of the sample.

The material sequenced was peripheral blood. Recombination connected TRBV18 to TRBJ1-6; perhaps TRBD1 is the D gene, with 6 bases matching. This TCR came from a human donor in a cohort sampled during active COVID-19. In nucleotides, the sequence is TGTGCCAGCTCACTCCGGGACATTGATAATTCACCCCTCCACTTT. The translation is CASSLRDIDNSPLHF.